The clone carrying this T cell receptor beta chain was detected a few times. What it binds is not known. The CDR3 has 10 residues. Trimming cost V 8 bases and J 7 bases, with 8 bases left between them. Germline V gives CDR1 SNHLY, CDR2 FYNNEI. The data stem from a study of CD8 T cells in ankylosing spondylitis. Study results and caveats: Disease-associated clones were reportedly significantly overrepresented in matched ankylosing spondylitis synovial fluid. Characteristic, it appeared, of ankylosing spondylitis blood was a TCR beta motif of about eight highly homologous variants.

TCRdb fed the 5' RACE reads into MiXCR, producing one record per CDR3 protein. The profile covers just under 550,000 distinct CDR3 sequences, with roughly 13% appearing a single time and nearly 7% taken by the ten largest. The rearrangement joins TRBV2 to TRBJ2-5; no reliable D call. The TCR originated in a male donor with ankylosing spondylitis. Sequencing used blood, either unsorted or a sorted T cell fraction (not recorded which). The CDR3 DNA sequence: TGTGCCAGCGGACCAGTGACCCAGTACTTC. This codes for CASGPVTQYF. The full variable domain, its missing parts supplied by reference TRBV2 and TRBJ2-5, is EPEVTQTPSHQVTQMGQEVILRCVPISNHLYFYWYRQILGQKVEFLVSFYNNEISEKSEIFDDQFSVERPDGSNFTLKIRSTKLEDSAMYFCASGPVTQYFGPGTRLLVL.